The 2 T cell receptor beta chains presented below share a single source sample, sequenced in a study of shared clonotypes between healthy human individuals. Sequenced by immunoSEQ multiplex PCR; TCRdb stores in-frame clones only, minus some. In the table there are about 1 million clones, more than 60% of which are singletons. Sequenced sample: memory CD4+ T cells sorted from blood. Subset defined: CD45RA-negative fraction. These receptors were taken from a young man in good health.

The table lists this clone with many counts. The chain couples TRBV28 to TRBJ2-7; no clear D. With 2 bases removed from V and 3 bases from J, the gap between germline ends came to 8 bases. The CDR3 has 13 residues. The germline V gene encodes CDR1 MDHEN and CDR2 SYDVKM. Here the CDR3 DNA reads TGTGCCAGCAGTTTAGCCTACCTCTACGAGCAGTACTTC. This codes for CASSLAYLYEQYF.

The V call is TRBV7-8, the J call TRBJ2-1, with TRBD2 as a possible D gene (6 bases). Per the germline V gene, CDR1 is SGHVS and CDR2 is FQNEAQ. This CDR3 comprises 15 residues. V lost 2 bases and J 5 bases, leaving 13 bases between the germline ends. The DNA for the CDR3 is TGTGCCAGCAGCTTAACGACTCCGGGAGACAATGAGCAGTTCTTC. Protein sequence: CASSLTTPGDNEQFF.